These 30 T cell receptor beta chains originate from one sample sequenced in a study of blood T cell repertoires in COVID-19. TCRdb keeps only in-frame clones here, not all; method: immunoSEQ multiplex PCR. The table shows some 80,000 clones, with 81% occurring only once. Sequenced material: peripheral blood. These receptors were taken from an older man with acute or convalescent COVID-19.

V and J are TRBV6-5 and TRBJ1-2; TRBD1 aligns across 10 bases. Germline V CDR1 and CDR2: MNHEY, SVGAGI. V shed 2 bases and J 5 bases; nucleotides not matched to a gene: 5. This CDR3 is 15 amino acids long. The CDR3 sequence: CASSYGPGQGYGYTF. DNA for the CDR3: TGTGCCAGCAGTTACGGGCCGGGACAGGGGTATGGCTACACCTTC.

This chain links TRBV9 with TRBJ1-1; TRBD1 aligns across 7 bases. The germline CDR1 and CDR2 sequences are SGDLS and YYNGEE. The CDR3 length is 14 residues. V shed 2 bases, J shed 5 bases, and the junction held 6 bases outside the gene matches. CDR3 region: CASSVIQGMTEAFF. The CDR3 DNA reads TGTGCCAGCAGCGTCATACAGGGGATGACTGAAGCTTTCTTT.

This chain links TRBV5-1 with TRBJ1-1; D is perhaps TRBD1 (6 bases). The CDR3 sequence is 15 residues long. The germline gives CDR1 SGHRS, CDR2 YFSETQ. Trimming stripped 1 base from V and 8 bases from J, with 18 bases between. The CDR3 DNA sequence: TGCGCCAGCAGCTTGCCCGCAGGGGCGACCGAAGAAGCTTTCTTT. The encoded protein is CASSLPAGATEEAFF.

V gene TRBV5-1 combines with J gene TRBJ2-7; D not certain. Germline CDR1 SGHRS, CDR2 YFSETQ. CDR3 length equals 14 residues. The V end was cut by 0 bases, the J end by 2 bases, with 9 bases between. CDR3 amino acids: CASSLDSHTYEQYF. In DNA form, the CDR3 reads TGCGCCAGCAGCTTGGACAGCCACACCTACGAGCAGTACTTC.

J is TRBJ2-4 and V is TRBV30; no reliable D call. V lost 0 bases and J 1 base, leaving 10 bases between the germline ends. The CDR3 runs 15 residues. Germline V gene data show CDR1 as GTSNPN and CDR2 as SVGIG (reference sequence). The CDR3 spells CAWSVGSTAKNIQYF. In nucleotides, the CDR3 is TGTGCCTGGAGTGTGGGCTCTACCGCCAAAAACATTCAGTACTTC.

V usage is TRBV28 and J usage is TRBJ2-7; D not resolved. V shed 7 bases and J shed 3 bases, with 7 bases lying between them. The V gene's germline CDR1 is MDHEN and CDR2 SYDVKM. The CDR3 totals 11 residues. As DNA, the CDR3 is TGTGCCAGCATGACAAACTACGAGCAGTACTTC. Protein sequence: CASMTNYEQYF. The entire variable domain, with the rest obtained from reference TRBV28 and TRBJ2-7, is as follows: DVKVTQSSRYLVKRTGEKVFLECVQDMDHENMFWYRQDPGLGLRLIYFSYDVKMKEKGDIPEGYSVSREKKERFSLILESASTNQTSMYLCASMTNYEQYFGPGTRLTVT.

The chain uses TRBV29-1 and TRBJ1-2; possible D gene TRBD1, 6 bases. V gave up 6 bases and J gave up 7 bases, with 21 bases separating them. This CDR3 region has 14 residues. Germline values: CDR1 SQVTM, CDR2 ANQGSEA. Written as DNA, the CDR3 is TGCAGCGTGACCACTCTTTTACAGGGCTCTGGCTACACCTTC. It is translated as CSVTTLLQGSGYTF.

J is TRBJ2-1 and V is TRBV6-5, with D possibly TRBD1 on 6 matching bases. The germline V gene has CDR1 MNHEY and CDR2 SVGAGI. The ends were cut back, 6 bases at V and 9 bases at J, with 12 bases in the middle. CDR3 size: 12 residues. This chain's CDR3 is CASSPSRGEQFF. In DNA, the CDR3 is TGTGCCAGCAGCCCCTCCAGGGGTGAGCAGTTCTTC.

The chain joins TRBV2 to TRBJ1-1; 7 bases line up with TRBD1. From germline, CDR1 is SNHLY and CDR2 FYNNEI. V was pared by 3 bases and J by 2 bases, with 6 bases of the junction left unmatched. The CDR3 runs to 15 residues. The CDR3 DNA follows: TGTGCCAGCAGTGAGATACAGGGGAGTAACACTGAAGCTTTCTTT. It encodes CASSEIQGSNTEAFF.

The chain uses TRBV5-5 and TRBJ1-2; the D gene is possibly TRBD1 (6 bases). V lost 0 bases, J lost 5 bases, and 14 bases lay in between. CDR3 length equals 15 residues. Per the germline V gene, CDR1 is SGHKS and CDR2 is YYEKEE (reference sequence). The CDR3 bases are TGTGCCAGCAGCTTGGTGAGGGGACAATCGTATGGCTACACCTTC. This gives the protein CASSLVRGQSYGYTF.

The genes are TRBV5-1 and TRBJ2-5; D is perhaps TRBD1 (6 bases). Looked up from germline, CDR1 is SGHRS and CDR2 is YFSETQ. This CDR3 spans 13 amino acids. Trimming removed 5 bases from V and 2 bases from J, with 10 bases in between. CDR3 region: CASRWGHQETQYF. CDR3 nucleotides: TGCGCCAGCAGATGGGGACATCAAGAGACCCAGTACTTC.

The chain combines TRBV28 with TRBJ1-1; 7 bases line up with TRBD1. The germline gives CDR1 MDHEN, CDR2 SYDVKM. V was clipped by 5 bases and J by 4 bases; unmatched bases: 13. This CDR3 contains 16 residues. The CDR3, as DNA: TGTGCCAGCAGTGGACATACAGGGGTTCGGGGCACTGAAGCTTTCTTT. The encoded protein is CASSGHTGVRGTEAFF.

The chain combines TRBV4-1 with TRBJ2-7; TRBD2 matches 10 bases. Germline loops: CDR1 MGHRA, CDR2 YSYEKL. After removal of 1 base from V and 3 bases from J, the junction contained 3 bases not matched to a gene. This CDR3 contains 15 residues. CDR3 DNA: TGCGCCAGCAGCCAAGGGGCTAGCGGGAGCTACGAGCAGTACTTC. It encodes CASSQGASGSYEQYF.

This sequence joins TRBV29-1 and TRBJ1-2; D is possibly TRBD1 (5 bases). Trimming cost V 3 bases and J 5 bases, with 16 bases left between them. Per the germline V gene, CDR1 is SQVTM and CDR2 is ANQGSEA. There are 14 residues in the CDR3. The CDR3 bases are TGCAGCGTTGATAGCCAGGGTATTGATTATGGCTACACCTTC. This sequence encodes CSVDSQGIDYGYTF.

This chain connects TRBV5-1 to TRBJ2-7; D is unresolved. CDR1 SGHRS and CDR2 YFSETQ come from the germline V gene. Trimming removed 7 bases at V and 0 bases at J, with 14 bases between. This CDR3 comprises 14 residues. Written as DNA, the CDR3 is TGCGCCAGCTCGCCCCGGTTAGACTCCTACGAGCAGTACTTC. Translation: CASSPRLDSYEQYF.

V is TRBV10-3 and J is TRBJ2-1; a possible D gene is TRBD2 (6 bases). V was trimmed by 2 bases and J by 8 bases, leaving 7 bases between them. CDR1 and CDR2 (germline): ENHRY, SYGVKD. The CDR3 extends over 12 amino acids. The CDR3 reads CAISEGGDEQFF. Written as DNA, the CDR3 is TGTGCCATCAGTGAGGGAGGGGATGAGCAGTTCTTC.

The chain couples TRBV20-1 to TRBJ1-2; unclear D gene. The CDR3 length is 12 residues. The V gene lost 3 bases and the J gene lost 0 bases, with 5 bases spanning the gap. Germline V CDR1 and CDR2: DFQATT, SNEGSKA (reference sequence). The CDR3 region has the DNA TGCAGTGCTAGTCCCGCTAACTATGGCTACACCTTC. This translates into CSASPANYGYTF.

The chain links TRBV28 to TRBJ1-1, with D possibly matching TRBD1 (5 bases). The CDR3 spans 14 residues. Trimming shortened V by 8 bases and J by 1 base, and 14 bases separated the two germline ends. CDR1 MDHEN and CDR2 SYDVKM come from the germline V gene. CDR3 loop: CASESGPTNTEAFF. In DNA form, the CDR3 reads TGTGCCAGCGAATCAGGGCCCACGAACACTGAAGCTTTCTTT. The full variable domain, rest sourced from reference TRBV28 and TRBJ1-1, is DVKVTQSSRYLVKRTGEKVFLECVQDMDHENMFWYRQDPGLGLRLIYFSYDVKMKEKGDIPEGYSVSREKKERFSLILESASTNQTSMYLCASESGPTNTEAFFGQGTRLTVV.

DNA of the CDR3: TGTGCCCGAGCGGGGACAGGGAATTCACCCCTCCACTTT. Its translation is CARAGTGNSPLHF. This chain joins TRBV30 and TRBJ1-6, with 9 bases fitting TRBD1. Germline assignment: CDR1 GTSNPN and CDR2 SVGIG (reference sequence). The CDR3 consists of 13 residues. The ends lost 8 bases at V and 7 bases at J; junction bases unmatched: 6.

The V gene is TRBV24-1, the J gene TRBJ1-1; D is unclear. The germline V and J ends were trimmed by 5 bases and 1 base, with 13 bases remaining between them. Germline V lookup: CDR1 KGHDR, CDR2 SFDVKD. The CDR3 is made up of 15 amino acids. The CDR3 reads CATSGWEGSNTEAFF. CDR3 nucleotides: TGTGCCACCAGTGGCTGGGAGGGATCGAACACTGAAGCTTTCTTT.

This chain uses TRBV10-3 with TRBJ1-5; 11 positions agree with TRBD1. Germline trimming cut 10 bases from V and 7 bases from J; bases unmatched to any gene: 6. The CDR3 runs 13 residues. The germline V gene has CDR1 ENHRY and CDR2 SYGVKD. The CDR3 reads CATGQGDGQPQHF. DNA for the CDR3: TGTGCCACGGGACAGGGGGACGGGCAGCCCCAGCATTTT.

The rearrangement links TRBV7-2 to TRBJ2-7, with D perhaps matching TRBD2 (6 bases). The CDR3 sequence is 16 residues long. Trimming pared 1 base from V and 0 bases from J, leaving 13 bases between. Germline V gives CDR1 SGHTA, CDR2 FQGNSA. The CDR3 loop reads CASSLVGGISSYEQYF. The CDR3 nucleotides are TGTGCCAGCAGCTTAGTAGGCGGGATAAGCTCCTACGAGCAGTACTTC. Full variable domain (remainder filled in from reference TRBV7-2 and TRBJ2-7): GAGVSQSPSNKVTEKGKDVELRCDPISGHTALYWYRQSLGQGLEFLIYFQGNSAPDKSGLPSDRFSAERTGGSVSTLTIQRTQQEDSAVYLCASSLVGGISSYEQYFGPGTRLTVT.

The rearrangement uses TRBV19 and TRBJ1-2; D is uncertain. Per the germline V gene, CDR1 is LNHDA and CDR2 is SQIVND (reference sequence). CDR3 length: 13 residues. The V gene lost 8 bases and the J gene lost 4 bases, with 14 bases spanning the gap. The CDR3 sequence is CASEPGALYGYTF. The CDR3 DNA reads as TGTGCCAGTGAACCGGGAGCACTCTATGGCTACACCTTC.

This clone occurred a few times. This chain links TRBV7-2 with TRBJ1-2, with D possibly matching TRBD1 (5 bases). Trimming took 2 bases from V and 4 from J, leaving 8 bases between them. The CDR3 length is 13 residues. Germline values: CDR1 SGHTA, CDR2 FQGNSA. As DNA, the CDR3 is TGTGCCAGCAGCTTAAAGCAGGGCTATGGCTACACCTTC. Protein product: CASSLKQGYGYTF.

This rearrangement joins TRBV9 to TRBJ2-2; a weak D match, TRBD2 (6 bases). Deletions cut 4 bases from V and 6 bases from J, with 16 bases between. Germline V lookup: CDR1 SGDLS, CDR2 YYNGEE. This CDR3 is built from 15 residues. The CDR3 spells CASSPRERSAGELFF. The CDR3 coding sequence is TGTGCCAGCAGCCCCCGGGAGCGCTCGGCCGGGGAGCTGTTTTTT.

This sequence joins TRBV3-1 (or the pseudogene TRBV3-2) and TRBJ1-5; D might be TRBD1 (5 bases). The CDR3 contains 15 residues. Germline V gives CDR1 LGHDT, CDR2 YNNKEL (reference sequence). The germline V and J ends were trimmed by 1 base and 0 bases, with 7 bases remaining between them. The CDR3, as DNA: TGTGCCAGCAGCCAAGGACAGACTAGCAATCAGCCCCAGCATTTT. Translation gives CASSQGQTSNQPQHF.

The V gene is TRBV10-3, the J gene TRBJ2-3; D is unclear. Trimming left V 8 bases short and J 1 base short, with 7 bases between. CDR3 length: 12 residues. Germline CDR1 is ENHRY and CDR2 is SYGVKD. CDR3 region: CAIGTGTDTQYF. CDR3 sequence (DNA): TGTGCCATCGGTACAGGCACAGATACGCAGTATTTT.

The chain couples TRBV6-5 to TRBJ2-7; perhaps TRBD2 as D (5 bases). In germline, CDR1 is MNHEY, CDR2 SVGAGI. The V end lost 6 bases, the J end lost 0 bases, and 15 bases lay between the germline ends. The CDR3 consists of 15 residues. CDR3: CASREVAGISYEQYF. The CDR3 bases are TGTGCCAGCAGGGAGGTGGCAGGAATCTCCTACGAGCAGTACTTC.

The gene calls are TRBV5-1 and TRBJ1-1, with D uncertain. V was trimmed by 3 bases and J by 1 base, leaving 10 bases between them. The CDR3 sequence is 14 residues long. The V gene's germline CDR1 is SGHRS and CDR2 YFSETQ. The DNA for the CDR3 is TGCGCCAGCAGCTCGATTGCAGGGAACACTGAAGCTTTCTTT. Amino acid sequence: CASSSIAGNTEAFF. Supplemented by reference TRBV5-1 and TRBJ1-1, the full variable domain reads KAGVTQTPRYLIKTRGQQVTLSCSPISGHRSVSWYQQTPGQGLQFLFEYFSETQRNKGNFPGRFSGRQFSNSRSEMNVSTLELGDSALYLCASSSIAGNTEAFFGQGTRLTVV.

This rearrangement joins TRBV5-1 to TRBJ1-2; D remains unclear. Germline CDR1 SGHRS, CDR2 YFSETQ. V dropped 0 bases and J dropped 8 bases, with 20 bases sitting between them. The CDR3 contains 16 residues. CDR3 amino acids: CASSLGQVKSLGGYTF. In DNA form, the CDR3 reads TGCGCCAGCAGCTTGGGCCAGGTTAAATCCCTGGGCGGCTACACCTTC.